This T cell receptor (beta chain) was found in a study of T cell responses to AZD1222 COVID-19 vaccine. V lost 1 base and J 3 bases, leaving 10 bases between the germline ends. Germline values: CDR1 SGHVS, CDR2 FQNEAQ. The CDR3 covers 15 residues. Method: immunoSEQ multiplex PCR; TCRdb's copy keeps in-frame clones and lacks some. In the table there are tens of thousands of clones, approximately 79% of which are singletons. Findings and limits, study-wide: Among those given AZD1222, only 5 to 7 were seropositive at baseline. Donors were mostly white British, more females; clonal diversity possibly underestimated.

As for this clone: Its antigen is unidentified.

The receptor's source is an adult in good health. Here the sequenced sample was peripheral blood, taken on day 0 of MenACWY control vaccination. J is TRBJ1-5 and V is TRBV7-8; D is ambiguous. CDR3 DNA: TGTGCCAGCAGCTTAGATGCGGGAAACAATCAGCCCCAGCATTTT. It translates to CASSLDAGNNQPQHF.